This T cell receptor (beta chain) comes out of a study of blood T cell repertoires in COVID-19. Whole-study context: From the United States, Italy and Spain came samples of acute and convalescent COVID-19. PBMCs, B-cell-depleted T cells, or T cells provided the cDNA or gDNA that made up the material.

Authors' analysis steps: Estimation of nucleated cell counts relied on the amplification of reference gene primers. The method was immunoSEQ multiplex PCR; TCRdb's version includes in-frame clones alone and lacks a portion of them. From that table come the V and J calls and clone size; the DNA was used to work out D and trimming. Of about 120,000 clones in the sample, 82% were seen once. Germline loops: CDR1 LGHDT, CDR2 YNNKEL (reference sequence). This CDR3 spans 15 amino acids. The V gene lost 5 bases and the J gene lost 4 bases, with 14 bases spanning the gap. This receptor was obtained from a human donor in a cohort sampled during active COVID-19. The V call is TRBV3-1 (or the pseudogene TRBV3-2), the J call TRBJ2-2; maybe TRBD1 (5 bases). Specimen: peripheral blood. The CDR3 nucleotides read TGTGCCAGCAGCTTGGGAAGACAGAGCACCGGGGAGCTGTTTTTT. Translated: CASSLGRQSTGELFF.